A single sample gave rise to the 21 T cell receptor beta chains below, sequenced in a study of blood T cells in healthy people across ages. The use of a sample-barcoded 5' primer and a J-beta primer mix characterized a second PCR of about 7 to 12 cycles. TCRdb ran MiXCR on the 5' RACE reads and lists one entry per CDR3 protein. Of around 1,000,000 distinct CDR3 sequences in the sample, approximately 25% were seen once. These sequences were also reported in another study, on T cells of mothers and their children.

The sample consisted of blood. The source is a girl aged 2-10 years in good health.

The gene calls are TRBV28 and TRBJ2-1; D perhaps matches TRBD2 (5 bases). Per germline, CDR1 MDHEN and CDR2 SYDVKM. V lost 8 bases and J 0 bases, leaving 14 bases between the germline ends. The CDR3 spans 15 residues. The CDR3 DNA reads as TGTGCCAGCCAGTATTTAGCGAGCTCCTACAATGAGCAGTTCTTC. Amino acid sequence: CASQYLASSYNEQFF.

This clonotype came up a few times. The chain has TRBV28 and TRBJ2-2; tentatively, D is TRBD1 (5 bases). V lost 5 bases, J lost 5 bases, and 12 bases lay in between. This CDR3 is built from 14 residues. Germline V gene sequence: CDR1 MDHEN, CDR2 SYDVKM. The CDR3 sequence is CASSQTGRTGELFF. Here the CDR3 DNA reads TGTGCCAGCAGTCAAACAGGACGGACCGGGGAGCTGTTTTTT.

The chain couples TRBV24-1 to TRBJ2-2, with D perhaps TRBD1 (6 bases). The V gene lost 4 bases and the J gene lost 1 base, with 12 bases spanning the gap. Looked up from germline, CDR1 is KGHDR and CDR2 is SFDVKD. The CDR3 covers 16 residues. For the CDR3, the DNA is TGTGCCACCAGTGACCTCCAACAGGGGAACACCGGGGAGCTGTTTTTT. This translates into CATSDLQQGNTGELFF.

This clonotype showed up just a few times. The chain carries TRBV28 and TRBJ1-1; D not certain. Germline CDR1 reads MDHEN; CDR2 reads SYDVKM. Trimming removed 7 bases at V and 3 bases at J, with 21 bases between. The length of the CDR3 is 16 residues. The CDR3 reads CASTSSPGPPYTEAFF. DNA of the CDR3: TGTGCCAGCACTTCCTCCCCTGGTCCCCCTTACACTGAAGCTTTCTTT.

The CDR3 nucleotides are TGTGCCAGCAGCCAAGCGGCGGGGGTATACGAGCAGTACTTC. Its translation: CASSQAAGVYEQYF. The genes are TRBV4-2 and TRBJ2-7, with 7 bases matching TRBD2. Germline trimming cut 1 base from V and 4 bases from J; bases unmatched to any gene: 4. The CDR3 contains 14 residues. Germline V CDR1 and CDR2: LGHNA, YNFKEQ.

This clonotype has a handful of counts. The chain has TRBV7-9 and TRBJ2-5, with TRBD1 matching over 8 bases. Matching the DNA end better, TRBJ2-7 makes the J call doubtful. CDR1 and CDR2 (germline): SEHNR, FQNEAQ (reference sequence). The CDR3 has 16 amino acids. CDR3 residues: CASSLEGQEGSYEQYF. CDR3 coding DNA: TGTGCCAGCAGCTTAGAGGGACAGGAGGGCTCCTACGAGCAGTACTTC.

V is TRBV7-3 and J is TRBJ2-5; TRBD1 matches at 7 bases. The DNA end is more similar to TRBJ2-1, so the J call may be wrong. Germline CDR1 reads SGHTA; CDR2 reads FQGTGA. The CDR3 runs 15 residues. The CDR3 bases are TGTGCCAGCAGTTTAGGACAGGCAACCTACAATGAGCAGTTCTTC. Protein product: CASSLGQATYNEQFF.

Concerning this clonotype: Its ends do not fully match the called genes, so a read error is possible. The V call is TRBV28, the J call TRBJ1-1; TRBD1 might be the D (5 bases). The germline V gene encodes CDR1 MDHEN and CDR2 SYDVKM. This CDR3 has 14 residues. DNA of the CDR3: TGTGCCAGCAGCGCAATGACAGCGAACACTGGAGCTTTCTTT. This sequence encodes CASSAMTANTGAFF.

CDR3 DNA sequence: TGCGCCAGCAGCCTGGGGGTAGATGCTTCGCAGTACTTC. It yields the protein CASSLGVDASQYF. The chain joins TRBV4-1 to TRBJ2-7; possibly TRBD1 or TRBD2 for D (5 bases each). This CDR3 has 13 amino acids. CDR1 MGHRA and CDR2 YSYEKL come from the germline V gene. V shed 4 bases and J shed 9 bases, with 16 bases lying between them.

This clonotype was seen a handful of times. V usage is TRBV6-5 and J usage is TRBJ1-2, with D perhaps TRBD1 (5 bases). The CDR3 spans 15 residues. Germline lookup yields CDR1 MNHEY and CDR2 SVGAGI. Trimming shortened V by 3 bases and J by 0 bases, and 11 bases separated the two germline ends. The CDR3 protein is CASSYRWGANYGYTF. CDR3 nucleotide sequence: TGTGCCAGCAGTTATCGTTGGGGGGCTAACTATGGCTACACCTTC.

This chain connects TRBV6-1 to TRBJ2-3, with 11 bases aligning to TRBD2. The CDR3 totals 16 residues. Germline V CDR1 and CDR2: MNHNS, SASEGT. Trimming cost V 0 bases and J 4 bases; bases outside gene matches: 3. The CDR3 sequence: CASSEALAGGADTQYF. CDR3 nucleotides: TGTGCCAGCAGTGAAGCGCTAGCGGGAGGCGCAGATACGCAGTATTTT.

J is TRBJ2-7 and V is TRBV7-2; D ambiguous. The CDR3 extends over 15 amino acids. V was clipped by 0 bases and J by 3 bases, with 12 bases between them. Germline lookup yields CDR1 SGHTA and CDR2 FQGNSA. Here the CDR3 DNA reads TGTGCCAGCAGCTTAGCAGGGTCAACCCTCTACGAGCAGTACTTC. As protein: CASSLAGSTLYEQYF.

This clonotype was found many times. The rearrangement links TRBV9 to TRBJ2-5; 12 bases align to TRBD2. The CDR3 is 17 residues long. The germline CDR1 and CDR2 sequences are SGDLS and YYNGEE. V lost 0 bases, J lost 3 bases, and 6 bases stayed unmatched. The CDR3 spells CASSVEGLAGMEETQYF. In DNA, the CDR3 is TGTGCCAGCAGCGTAGAGGGACTAGCGGGCATGGAAGAGACCCAGTACTTC. Full variable domain (outside the CDR3, taken from reference TRBV9 and TRBJ2-5): DSGVTQTPKHLITATGQRVTLRCSPRSGDLSVYWYQQSLDQGLQFLIQYYNGEERAKGNILERFSAQQFPDLHSELNLSSLELGDSALYFCASSVEGLAGMEETQYFGPGTRLLVL.

This rearrangement joins TRBV28 to TRBJ2-1; D remains ambiguous. Trimming removed 3 bases from V and 5 bases from J, with 8 bases in between. CDR1 and CDR2 from the germline V gene are MDHEN and SYDVKM. The CDR3 runs 13 residues. This chain's CDR3 is CASSFRPDNEQFF. In DNA form, the CDR3 reads TGTGCCAGCAGTTTTAGACCCGACAATGAGCAGTTCTTC.

This rearrangement joins TRBV15 to TRBJ2-7, with 8 nucleotides matching TRBD1. CDR3 length: 13 amino acids. Unmatched junction bases numbered 5, after V lost 1 base and J lost 9 bases. Germline V gives CDR1 LNHNV, CDR2 YYDKDF (reference sequence). Here the CDR3 reads CATSRVTGERQYF. The DNA for the CDR3 is TGTGCCACCAGCAGAGTGACAGGGGAACGGCAGTACTTC.

Only a few counts were recorded for this clonotype. The chain links TRBV27 to TRBJ2-2; the match to TRBD2 covers 7 bases. The V segment lost 6 bases and the J segment 3 bases; nucleotides outside the gene matches: 7. CDR1 and CDR2 (germline): MNHEY, SMNVEV (reference sequence). This CDR3 region has 15 residues. The CDR3 reads CASRGREFDTGELFF. The DNA for the CDR3 is TGTGCCAGCAGGGGGAGGGAATTTGACACCGGGGAGCTGTTTTTT.

The gene calls are TRBV20-1 and TRBJ1-2, with D unresolved. The V end lost 0 bases, the J end lost 7 bases, and 15 bases lay between the germline ends. Germline CDR1 reads DFQATT; CDR2 reads SNEGSKA (reference sequence). The CDR3 spans 14 residues. The CDR3 is CSARDGGVGGGYTF. CDR3 DNA: TGCAGTGCTAGAGATGGCGGGGTGGGTGGTGGCTACACCTTC.

This clonotype was seen a few times. V gene TRBV20-1 combines with J gene TRBJ1-2; the D gene is possibly TRBD1 (6 bases). Germline CDR1 reads DFQATT; CDR2 reads SNEGSKA (reference sequence). The CDR3 extends over 13 amino acids. V was cut by 0 bases and J by 5 bases, with 10 bases left in between. CDR3 in amino acids: CSARDFTGYGYTF. CDR3 in DNA: TGCAGTGCTAGAGATTTCACAGGGTATGGCTACACCTTC.

This chain connects TRBV5-8 to TRBJ1-5; 9 bases are a match to TRBD1. The CDR3 length is 19 residues. Trimming cost V 0 bases and J 2 bases; bases outside gene matches: 12. Germline V gene lookup returns CDR1 SGHTS and CDR2 YDEGEE. CDR3 loop: CASSLVSGQGLVGNQPQHF. Here the CDR3 DNA reads TGTGCCAGCAGCTTGGTTTCCGGACAGGGGTTGGTGGGCAATCAGCCCCAGCATTTT.

This clonotype was picked up many times. The chain has TRBV28 and TRBJ2-4, with D perhaps matching TRBD2 (5 bases). Germline assignment: CDR1 MDHEN and CDR2 SYDVKM. This CDR3 is built from 12 residues. Trimming took off 2 bases at V and 7 bases at J, with 6 bases between the two ends. The CDR3 is CASSLTGNIQYF. DNA of the CDR3: TGTGCCAGCAGTTTAACGGGGAACATTCAGTACTTC.

The V gene is TRBV6-1, the J gene TRBJ2-5; D not resolved. The better agreement between TRBJ2-7 and the DNA end casts doubt on the J call. Germline V gene sequence: CDR1 MNHNS, CDR2 SASEGT. The CDR3 covers 15 residues. The DNA for the CDR3 is TGTGCCAGCAGGGTAGAAGACGGTGGCCCCTACGAGCAGTACTTC. Its translation: CASRVEDGGPYEQYF.